Described below is a single TCR beta chain sequence and its context. The antigen remains unidentified. The entry originates in a study of CD8+ T cells in alopecia areata. General study findings and limits: For baseline CD8+ expansion, any link to response stays uncertain with one nonresponder. Besides other cells, scalp samples also yield sequences of resident alphabeta T cells from normal skin.

Specified treatment: oral pan-JAK inhibitor, 5-10 mg twice daily. Obtained from alopecia areata patients were lesional scalp punch biopsies along with peripheral blood. Reverse transcription of extracted RNA yielded cDNA, which provided the sequencing template. Assay used: immunoSEQ multiplex PCR; TCRdb lists only in-frame clones, some missing. Of roughly 5,100 clones listed, approximately 90% are singletons. Trimming took off 3 bases at V and 5 bases at J, with 13 bases between the two ends. Per germline, CDR1 LNHDA and CDR2 SQIVND (reference sequence). There are 14 residues in the CDR3. Sequenced here: skin, sampled at week 4, from a patient treated with tofacitinib. The chain couples TRBV19 to TRBJ1-2; D remains ambiguous. This TCR came from a human donor with alopecia areata. The CDR3 region has the DNA TGTGCCAGTAGTATTGTGGGCGGAATTTATGGCTACACCTTC. Translating it yields CASSIVGGIYGYTF.